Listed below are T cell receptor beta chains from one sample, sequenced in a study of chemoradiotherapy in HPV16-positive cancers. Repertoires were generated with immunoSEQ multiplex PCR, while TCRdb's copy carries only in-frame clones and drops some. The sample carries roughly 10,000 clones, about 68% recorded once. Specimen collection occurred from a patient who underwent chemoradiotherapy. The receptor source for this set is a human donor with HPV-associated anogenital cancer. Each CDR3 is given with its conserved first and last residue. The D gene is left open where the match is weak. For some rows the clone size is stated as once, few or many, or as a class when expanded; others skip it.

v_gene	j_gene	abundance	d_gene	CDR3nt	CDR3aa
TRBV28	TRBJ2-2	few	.	TGTGCCAGCAGTCCCGCGGGACGGAAGAACACCGGGGAGCTGTTTTTT	CASSPAGRKNTGELFF
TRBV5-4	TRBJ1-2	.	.	TGTGCCAGCAGCTTCTTAGAAAAAATGGATGGCTACACCTTC	CASSFLEKMDGYTF
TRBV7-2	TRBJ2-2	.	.	TGTGCCAGCAGCCCCCTCGGATTAAGGCCCGGGGAGCTGTTTTTT	CASSPLGLRPGELFF
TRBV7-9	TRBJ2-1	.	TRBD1	TGTGCCAGCAGCGACACCGGGACAGGGAACAATGAGCAGTTCTTC	CASSDTGTGNNEQFF
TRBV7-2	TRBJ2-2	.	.	TGTGCCAGCACTATCGGTCCATCGTCGAACACCGGGGAGCTGTTTTTT	CASTIGPSSNTGELFF
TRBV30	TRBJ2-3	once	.	TGTGCCTCCGGCCTGGGGGGAGGCCTTAGTAGCACAGATACGCAGTATTTT	CASGLGGGLSSTDTQYF
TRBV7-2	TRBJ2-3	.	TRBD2	TGTGCCAGCAGCTCCCGTTTTGGGCTAGCGGGAGGGAAGGATACGCAGTATTTT	CASSSRFGLAGGKDTQYF
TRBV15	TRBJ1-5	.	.	TGTGCCACCAGCAGAGACGGGACACGGTATCAGCCCCAGCATTTT	CATSRDGTRYQPQHF
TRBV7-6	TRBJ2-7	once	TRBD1	TGTGCCAGCAGCTTAAACAGGGGCTACGAGCAGTACTTC	CASSLNRGYEQYF
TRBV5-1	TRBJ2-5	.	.	TGCGCCAGCAGCCCTAGACAGTCAATGGAGACCCAGTACTTC	CASSPRQSMETQYF
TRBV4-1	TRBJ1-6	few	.	TGCGCCAGCAGCCTCTACAGGGACTCACCCCTCCACTTT	CASSLYRDSPLHF